This TCR beta chain was recovered during a study of blood T cell repertoires in COVID-19. Study summary: Italy, Spain and the United States were the sources of the convalescent and acute COVID-19 samples.

Per the original data handling: Amplification from reference gene primers served as the basis for estimated nucleated cell counts. Assay used: immunoSEQ multiplex PCR; TCRdb lists only in-frame clones, some missing. The V and J calls and clone size are taken from that table; D and trimming were inferred from the DNA. The sample includes approximately 300,000 clones, around 89% of them seen just once. The length of the CDR3 is 16 residues. With 5 bases clipped from V and 8 bases from J, the junction kept 12 bases outside the gene matches. CDR1 and CDR2 (germline): SGHAT, FQNNGV. The sample consisted of peripheral blood. V is TRBV11-2 and J is TRBJ2-3, with 11 nucleotides matching TRBD2. The TCR comes from a woman in her thirties or forties with COVID-19, enrolled during active disease. CDR3: CASSHGLAGIGSTQYF. The CDR3 DNA reads as TGTGCCAGCAGCCACGGACTAGCGGGTATCGGGTCTACGCAGTATTTT.